These 17 T cell receptor beta chains share one sample of origin, sequenced in a study of CD8+CD57+ T cells in acquired aplastic anemia (dated by TCRdb to 2017 to 2018). The listed sequencing device is Illumina HiSeq 2000. Profiling of TCR beta VDJ combinations and CDR3 sequences used genomic DNA as the template. The public reads were reanalyzed by TCRdb: fastp trimming at Q25, MiXCR alignment, in-frame beta chains only. Entries are consolidated by CDR3 protein sequence, retaining the most common genes and DNA. This sample has a few hundred thousand distinct CDR3 sequences in its table, and 40% to 60% of those were observed once. The ten largest account for 20% of the sample. Flow cytometry had shown CD8+CD57+ cell expansion in the patients selected for sequencing. The sequenced material came from sorted CD4+, CD8+, or CD8+CD57+ T cells (not recorded which) from PBMCs. The receptor source for this set is a human donor with aplastic anemia.

The rearrangement joins TRBV5-1 to TRBJ1-6; tentative D call: TRBD1 (6 bases). This CDR3 has 15 amino acids. CDR1 and CDR2 (germline): SGHRS, YFSETQ. The V end was cut by 2 bases, the J end by 7 bases, with 13 bases between. The CDR3 sequence is CASSFELGGNSPLHF. Written as DNA, the CDR3 is TGCGCCAGCAGCTTTGAGTTGGGGGGCAATTCACCCCTCCACTTT.

DNA of the CDR3: TGCAGTGCTAGGCTATCCTACAATGAGCAGTTCTTC. It yields the protein CSARLSYNEQFF. The chain combines TRBV20-1 with TRBJ2-1, with no clear D. The CDR3 runs 12 residues. CDR1 is DFQATT, CDR2 SNEGSKA, per germline (reference sequence). V lost 3 bases to trimming and J lost 1 base, with 4 bases between them.

This clonotype was seen at least ten times. V gene TRBV15 combines with J gene TRBJ2-7, with TRBD2 matching over 8 bases. This CDR3 contains 14 residues. V lost 0 bases and J lost 5; bases outside the gene matches: 3. Germline CDR1 LNHNV, CDR2 YYDKDF (reference sequence). CDR3 sequence reads: CATSRDRGGDEQYF. The CDR3 coding sequence is TGTGCCACCAGCAGAGATCGGGGGGGCGACGAGCAGTACTTC.

This chain joins TRBV6-2 or TRBV6-3 and TRBJ2-6, with a possible D match to TRBD1 (6 bases). Per the germline V gene, CDR1 is MNHEY and CDR2 is SVGEGT. The CDR3 runs to 17 residues. V was shortened by 7 bases and J by 0 bases, with 16 bases between the two germline ends. CDR3 sequence (DNA): TGTGCCAGCACCAAGAATCAAGGGGGCTCTGGGGCCAACGTCCTGACTTTC. This encodes CASTKNQGGSGANVLTF.

The chain employs TRBV5-1 and TRBJ1-2; 7 bases align to TRBD1. With V trimmed by 4 bases and J by 4 bases, 7 bases remained unmatched. The CDR3 length is 14 residues. Germline CDR1 reads SGHRS; CDR2 reads YFSETQ. CDR3: CASSEARDSYGYTF. The CDR3 DNA is TGCGCCAGCAGCGAAGCGCGGGACAGCTATGGCTACACCTTC.

The rearrangement uses TRBV19 and TRBJ1-5; TRBD1 is a possible D gene (6 bases). Germline lookup yields CDR1 LNHDA and CDR2 SQIVND (reference sequence). The CDR3 length is 14 residues. Trimming stripped 6 bases from V and 5 bases from J, with 14 bases between. CDR3 protein: CASRGGDVHQPQHF. The CDR3 DNA is TGTGCCAGTAGAGGGGGGGATGTCCATCAGCCCCAGCATTTT.

This clonotype appeared many times. The chain couples TRBV10-1 to TRBJ2-7; 12 positions agree with TRBD1. The CDR3 extends over 15 amino acids. Germline V CDR1 and CDR2: WNHNN, SYGVQD (reference sequence). Trimming at V came to 4 bases and at J to 5 bases, leaving 6 bases not matched to a gene. CDR3 in DNA: TGCGCCAGCAGTGCGATGGGACAGGGGGCCGACGAGCAGTACTTC. As protein: CASSAMGQGADEQYF.

Points on this clonotype: A much larger clonotype is one base distant, so this may be a read error. The chain employs TRBV12-3 or TRBV12-4 and TRBJ1-4; D gene uncertain. The CDR3 spans 14 residues. Trimming left V 2 bases short and J 13 bases short, with 17 bases between. The CDR3 spells CASSLRPKESGLFF. For the CDR3, the DNA is TGTGCCAGCAGTTTACGCCCCAAGGAGAGTGGACTGTTTTTT.

In its sample, this clonotype was seen many times. The chain uses TRBV12-3 or TRBV12-4 and TRBJ1-3, with D unresolved. Trimming left V 9 bases short and J 3 bases short, with 12 bases between. This CDR3 is 13 amino acids long. DNA for the CDR3: TGTGCCAGTAGTGGACGACTTGGAAACACCATATATTTT. This sequence encodes CASSGRLGNTIYF.

This CDR3 reads CAISGTGLGTIYF. CDR3 DNA sequence: TGTGCCATCAGCGGGACAGGCCTGGGCACCATATATTTT. The gene calls are TRBV10-3 and TRBJ1-3; TRBD1 matches 8 bases. This CDR3 contains 13 residues. Germline V gives CDR1 ENHRY, CDR2 SYGVKD. Unmatched junction bases numbered 7, after V lost 6 bases and J lost 9 bases.

This clonotype was observed at least ten times. V and J are TRBV5-1 and TRBJ1-4; 7 bases match TRBD1. Losses at the gene ends were 0 bases for V and 9 bases for J; bases not matched to a gene: 2. There are 13 residues in the CDR3. Germline V CDR1 and CDR2: SGHRS, YFSETQ. The CDR3 DNA reads TGCGCCAGCAGCTTGGGACAGGGACAAAAACTGTTTTTT. It encodes CASSLGQGQKLFF. Drawing the rest from reference TRBV5-1 and TRBJ1-4, the complete variable domain is KAGVTQTPRYLIKTRGQQVTLSCSPISGHRSVSWYQQTPGQGLQFLFEYFSETQRNKGNFPGRFSGRQFSNSRSEMNVSTLELGDSALYLCASSLGQGQKLFFGSGTQLSVL.

This clonotype was recorded once. The chain has TRBV19 and TRBJ1-1; TRBD1 is a possible D gene (6 bases). Germline V lookup: CDR1 LNHDA, CDR2 SQIVND (reference sequence). The ends were cut back, 6 bases at V and 2 bases at J, with 13 bases in the middle. The CDR3 extends over 14 amino acids. CDR3 sequence: CASRPGGVNTEAFF. The CDR3 DNA reads TGTGCCAGTAGGCCTGGGGGCGTTAACACTGAAGCTTTCTTT.

This clonotype came up many times. This chain joins TRBV20-1 and TRBJ1-2, with D possibly being TRBD1 (6 bases). The CDR3 totals 15 residues. V lost 4 bases to trimming and J lost 1 base, with 16 bases between them. Germline assignment: CDR1 DFQATT and CDR2 SNEGSKA (reference sequence). The CDR3 DNA reads TGCAGTGCTACCGATACAGGGACTTTTAACTATGGCTACACCTTC. It specifies CSATDTGTFNYGYTF.

This clonotype has a count of ten or more. The gene calls are TRBV2 and TRBJ1-5; a weak D match, TRBD1 (5 bases). This CDR3 has 15 amino acids. Germline-derived CDR1 and CDR2 are SNHLY and FYNNEI. With 5 bases removed from V and 0 bases from J, the gap between germline ends came to 11 bases. The CDR3 nucleotides read TGTGCCAGCAGTCGGGACCGGTATAGCAATCAGCCCCAGCATTTT. Its protein is CASSRDRYSNQPQHF.

This clonotype was recorded at least ten times. The V gene is TRBV6-4, the J gene TRBJ1-6, with TRBD1 identical over 8 bases. In germline, CDR1 is MRHNA, CDR2 SNTAGT. The CDR3 contains 15 residues. Germline trimming cut 0 bases from V and 7 bases from J; bases unmatched to any gene: 2. The DNA for the CDR3 is TGTGCCAGCAGTGACTCGTCAGGGGGCAATTCACCCCTCCACTTT. It specifies CASSDSSGGNSPLHF.

In this sample, this clonotype turned up many times. This chain uses TRBV7-9 with TRBJ1-2; 8 bases are shared with TRBD1. Germline lookup yields CDR1 SEHNR and CDR2 FQNEAQ (reference sequence). V dropped 5 bases and J dropped 2; count of bases not matched to a gene: 1. This CDR3 has 13 residues. The CDR3 here is CASSRTGNYGYTF. The CDR3 nucleotides are TGTGCCAGCAGCCGGACAGGGAACTATGGCTACACCTTC.

The V gene is TRBV10-3, the J gene TRBJ2-1; 10 positions agree with TRBD2. V trimming: 0 bases; J trimming: 7 bases; junction bases outside the gene matches: 9. Germline V lookup: CDR1 ENHRY, CDR2 SYGVKD. This CDR3 is built from 17 residues. CDR3 sequence reads: CAISESRSGTSVNEQFF. CDR3 in DNA: TGTGCCATCAGTGAGTCTCGGTCCGGGACTAGCGTTAATGAGCAGTTCTTC.